What follows are 15 T cell receptor beta chains derived from one specimen sequenced in a study of T-cell memory formation after mild COVID-19. In TCRdb, the 5' RACE reads were re-called with MiXCR into one record per CDR3 protein. The table has approximately 210,000 distinct CDR3 sequences, around 30% seen once. The specimen was PBMCs or a T cell subset sorted from them (not recorded which). The receptors were gathered from an adult woman who had mild COVID-19 (a few samples of this study predate the infection). Cell type and time point are not known.

The chain has TRBV27 and TRBJ2-7; possible D gene TRBD2, 5 bases. The V end lost 2 bases, the J end lost 0 bases, and 11 bases lay between the germline ends. The CDR3 is 15 amino acids. Germline values: CDR1 MNHEY, CDR2 SMNVEV (reference sequence). The CDR3 DNA sequence: TGTGCCAGCAGTTTAGCGGGTCTCAGCTCCTACGAGCAGTACTTC. As protein: CASSLAGLSSYEQYF.

The V call is TRBV7-8, the J call TRBJ1-3; D is unclear. Germline V lookup: CDR1 SGHVS, CDR2 FQNEAQ. The V and J ends lost 2 bases and 0 bases respectively, with 14 bases between them. The CDR3 loop spans 17 amino acids. This CDR3 reads CASSLKRGRYSGNTIYF. The CDR3 DNA reads TGTGCCAGCAGCTTAAAGCGGGGAAGGTACTCTGGAAACACCATATATTTT. The full variable domain, with the rest looked up from reference TRBV7-8 and TRBJ1-3, is GAGVSQSPRYKVAKRGQDVALRCDPISGHVSLFWYQQALGQGPEFLTYFQNEAQLDKSGLPSDRFFAERPEGSVSTLKIQRTQQEDSAVYLCASSLKRGRYSGNTIYFGEGSWLTVV.

This clonotype has only a few counts. The chain employs TRBV24-1 and TRBJ2-1, with D tentatively TRBD1 (6 bases). This CDR3 is built from 12 residues. Germline V gene sequence: CDR1 KGHDR, CDR2 SFDVKD. V was pared by 4 bases and J by 12 bases, with 12 bases between. The CDR3 bases are TGTGCCACCAGTGAGTTACAGGGCTTGCAGTTCTTC. This translates into CATSELQGLQFF.

The chain joins TRBV7-6 to TRBJ2-5; TRBD2 is a possible D gene (6 bases). CDR3 length: 14 amino acids. Germline CDR1 is SGHVS and CDR2 is FNYEAQ. Trimming removed 1 base at V and 5 bases at J, with 11 bases between. Written as DNA, the CDR3 is TGTGCCAGCAGCTTAGATGGAGGGGACGAGACCCAGTACTTC. This codes for CASSLDGGDETQYF.

This clonotype was seen a few times. The chain links TRBV5-5 to TRBJ2-2, with D possibly being TRBD2 (6 bases). The CDR3 is 16 residues long. The V end lost 0 bases, the J end lost 2 bases, and 11 bases lay between the germline ends. CDR1 and CDR2 from the germline V gene are SGHKS and YYEKEE (reference sequence). CDR3 sequence: CASSLGSGTNTGELFF. The DNA of the CDR3 is TGTGCCAGCAGCTTGGGCTCAGGGACTAACACCGGGGAGCTGTTTTTT. Supplemented by reference TRBV5-5 and TRBJ2-2, the full variable domain reads DAGVTQSPTHLIKTRGQQVTLRCSPISGHKSVSWYQQVLGQGPQFIFQYYEKEERGRGNFPDRFSARQFPNYSSELNVNALLLGDSALYLCASSLGSGTNTGELFFGEGSRLTVL.

The V call is TRBV4-2, the J call TRBJ2-5; no clear D. Germline loops: CDR1 LGHNA, CDR2 YNFKEQ. V lost 1 base and J lost 5, with 8 bases in between. The CDR3 has 13 amino acids. The CDR3 reads CASSQVKGETQYF. The CDR3 nucleotides read TGTGCCAGCAGCCAAGTAAAAGGGGAGACCCAGTACTTC.

This clonotype turned up a few times. The chain joins TRBV12-3 or TRBV12-4 to TRBJ1-2; 8 bases align to TRBD1. V shed 6 bases and J 4 bases; nucleotides not matched to a gene: 7. The CDR3 contains 14 residues. The CDR3 DNA reads as TGTGCCAGCAGACAACTTCAGGGGGCCTATGGCTACACCTTC. It encodes CASRQLQGAYGYTF.

A few counts support this clonotype. The J gene is TRBJ1-5, the V gene TRBV12-3 or TRBV12-4, with 9 positions matching TRBD1. The CDR3 spans 15 residues. V lost 5 bases and J lost 7; bases outside the gene matches: 9. CDR3 bases: TGTGCCAGCAGTCCTCAACAGGGGGCCGGGCAGCCCCAGCATTTT. It translates to CASSPQQGAGQPQHF.

The table lists this clonotype with a few counts. J is TRBJ2-3 and V is TRBV3-1, with D possibly TRBD1 on 6 matching bases. The V gene's germline CDR1 is LGHDT and CDR2 YNNKEL (reference sequence). The CDR3 spans 15 residues. Trimming cost V 0 bases and J 0 bases, with 7 bases left between them. The CDR3 nucleotides are TGTGCCAGCAGCCAAGACCAGGGGAGCACAGATACGCAGTATTTT. Its protein is CASSQDQGSTDTQYF.

This clonotype was seen only a few times. V is TRBV7-2 and J is TRBJ2-7; TRBD2 matches at 10 bases. Germline V lookup: CDR1 SGHTA, CDR2 FQGNSA. This CDR3 is 15 amino acids long. V dropped 4 bases and J dropped 6; count of bases not matched to a gene: 9. The CDR3 loop reads CASSSSGRAQGEQYF. The CDR3 bases are TGTGCCAGCAGCTCGAGCGGGAGGGCCCAGGGCGAGCAGTACTTC.

The table lists this clonotype with a few counts. The gene calls are TRBV7-3 and TRBJ2-1; 10 bases align to TRBD2. This CDR3 region has 19 residues. From germline, CDR1 is SGHTA and CDR2 FQGTGA. Unmatched junction bases numbered 16, after V lost 2 bases and J lost 6 bases. The CDR3: CASSLPLEREGRSSNEQFF. The DNA for the CDR3 is TGTGCCAGCAGCTTACCACTTGAGCGGGAGGGCCGATCGTCCAATGAGCAGTTCTTC.

The genes are TRBV6-5 and TRBJ1-4, with D possibly being TRBD1 (5 bases). The V end lost 7 bases, the J end lost 8 bases, and 8 bases lay between the germline ends. The CDR3 length is 11 residues. Per germline, CDR1 MNHEY and CDR2 SVGAGI. This CDR3 is CASKKGEKLFF. The CDR3 nucleotides read TGTGCCAGCAAGAAGGGGGAAAAACTGTTTTTT.

The rearrangement links TRBV6-2 or TRBV6-3 to TRBJ2-5, with a possible D match to TRBD1 (7 bases). Between the trimmed V and J ends, which lost 11 bases and 4 bases, there was a span of 14 bases. The CDR3 has 12 residues. The V gene's germline CDR1 is MNHEY and CDR2 SVGEGT. CDR3 loop: CACTQGGETQYF. The DNA of the CDR3 is TGTGCCTGCACCCAGGGGGGAGAGACCCAGTACTTC.

The J gene is TRBJ1-2, the V gene TRBV3-1; 7 bases are shared with TRBD1. J gave up 1 base and V 0 bases, and 17 bases lay outside the gene matches. The CDR3 sequence is 20 residues long. Germline V CDR1 and CDR2: LGHDT, YNNKEL (reference sequence). The CDR3 sequence is CASSQDVAIRGDRYNYGYTF. The CDR3 nucleotides read TGTGCCAGCAGCCAAGATGTCGCAATTCGAGGGGACAGATATAACTATGGCTACACCTTC. The full variable domain, completed using reference TRBV3-1 and TRBJ1-2, is DTAVSQTPKYLVTQMGNDKSIKCEQNLGHDTMYWYKQDSKKFLKIMFSYNNKELIINETVPNRFSPKSPDKAHLNLHINSLELGDSAVYFCASSQDVAIRGDRYNYGYTFGSGTRLTVV.

The V and J genes are TRBV6-5 and TRBJ1-1; D is unclear. V lost 7 bases, J lost 5 bases, and 14 bases lay in between. This CDR3 comprises 13 residues. Germline V gives CDR1 MNHEY, CDR2 SVGAGI. CDR3 bases: TGTGCCAGCATAGGCGGCTGGAGGACTGAAGCTTTCTTT. Residues: CASIGGWRTEAFF.